This T cell receptor (beta chain) was retrieved from a study of CD8+ T cells in alopecia areata. Study results and limitations: Researchers report lesional scalp, most notably alopecia totalis/universalis, outstripped normal scalp in clonality.

The CDR3 has 12 amino acids. Trimming pared 3 bases from V and 5 bases from J, leaving 11 bases between. The germline gives CDR1 SQVTM, CDR2 ANQGSEA. Regarding this clone: What it binds is not known.

Treatment specified: oral pan-JAK inhibitor, 5-10 mg twice daily. cDNA reverse transcribed from extracted RNA served as the sequencing template. Generated by immunoSEQ multiplex PCR, the TCRdb table keeps only in-frame clones and is missing some. Seen here are about 190,000 clones, over 55% observed once, and the top ten hold under 1.2%. The chain is built from TRBV29-1 and TRBJ2-7; D might be TRBD1 (6 bases). The source of this sequence is a human donor with alopecia areata. Sequenced here: CD4+ T cells sorted from blood, sampled at week 24, from a patient treated with tofacitinib. CDR3 sequence: CSVELQGNEQYF. CDR3 bases: TGCAGCGTTGAGTTGCAGGGGAACGAGCAGTACTTC.